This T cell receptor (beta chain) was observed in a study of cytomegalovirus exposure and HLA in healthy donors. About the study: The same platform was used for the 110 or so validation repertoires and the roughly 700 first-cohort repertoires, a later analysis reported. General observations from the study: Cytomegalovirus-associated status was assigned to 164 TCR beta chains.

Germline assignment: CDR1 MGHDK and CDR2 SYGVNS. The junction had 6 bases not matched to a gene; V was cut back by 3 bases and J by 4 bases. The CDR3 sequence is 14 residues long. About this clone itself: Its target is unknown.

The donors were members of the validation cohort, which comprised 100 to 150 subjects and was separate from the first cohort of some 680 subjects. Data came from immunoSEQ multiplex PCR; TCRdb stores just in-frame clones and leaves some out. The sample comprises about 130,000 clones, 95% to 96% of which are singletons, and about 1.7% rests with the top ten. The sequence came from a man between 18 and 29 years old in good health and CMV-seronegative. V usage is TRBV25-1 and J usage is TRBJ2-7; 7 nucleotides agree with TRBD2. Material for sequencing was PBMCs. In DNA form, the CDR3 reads TGTGCCAGCAGTGAGAGCGGGATCCAGTACGAGCAGTACTTC. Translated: CASSESGIQYEQYF.